The present TCR beta chain was sequenced within a study of T cell repertoires in cytomegalovirus infection. Study details: HLA-B-restricted CMV epitopes that are well studied, plus recently identified HLA-C-restricted ones, were used by the study. Evidence of both CMV infection and a matching HLA type came from public TCR beta signatures.

General observations from the study: There were carriers of CMV plus the relevant HLA, and cumulative public TCR beta family frequency identified them. The response measured ex vivo was dominated by TCR beta clonotypes (HLA-C-restricted and CMV-specific).

TCRdb redid the calling of the reads with MiXCR, one entry per CDR3 protein. The sample holds some 940,000 distinct CDR3 sequences, less than 35% seen once. J lost 8 bases, V lost 6 bases, and 7 bases had no gene match. Germline CDR1 SQVTM, CDR2 ANQGSEA. This CDR3 spans 13 amino acids. Comment on this clonotype: Its antigen remains unidentified.

The chain links TRBV29-1 to TRBJ1-4, with 9 bases aligning to TRBD1. The TCR sequence derives from a human donor in good health (CMV status not recorded). Some clones in this sample may be carry-over from other donors' samples. The sample was cultured CD8+ T cells from PBMCs, taken from culture after CMV antigen stimulation. The CDR3 region is CSVSDRGGEKLFF. CDR3 DNA sequence: TGCAGCGTATCGGACAGGGGAGGCGAAAAACTGTTTTTT.